This T cell receptor (beta chain) was found in a study of blood T cell repertoires in COVID-19. Study details: T cells, B-cell-depleted T cells, or PBMCs provided the cDNA or gDNA that served as material.

Produced via immunoSEQ multiplex PCR; TCRdb's table is partial and in-frame only. Of about 340,000 clones listed, 65% to 90% are singletons. Participants, about 18 to 90 years old, spanned about two dozen US areas. The table lists this clone with a few counts. Germline CDR1 SGDLS, CDR2 YYNGEE. Losses at the gene ends were 0 bases for V and 4 bases for J; bases not matched to a gene: 7. This CDR3 region has 15 residues. The chain is built from TRBV9 and TRBJ2-7; 7 nucleotides match TRBD2. The origin of this receptor is a woman aged 35 to 49 with acute COVID-19. The sequencing sample was made of PBMCs or T cells enriched from blood (not recorded which). CDR3 amino acids: CASSVGPSGKYEQYF. CDR3 bases: TGTGCCAGCAGCGTAGGCCCCAGCGGGAAATACGAGCAGTACTTC.